This passage covers 24 T cell receptor beta chains from one sample sequenced in a study of blood T cell repertoires in COVID-19. Profiled with immunoSEQ multiplex PCR; TCRdb holds only in-frame clones, not every one. The profile shows under 200,000 clones, around nine tenths of them singletons. Sequenced sample: peripheral blood. The source of these receptors is a woman aged 70-85 years with COVID-19, enrolled during active disease.

V usage is TRBV7-6 and J usage is TRBJ2-7; TRBD1 agrees at 10 bases. The CDR3 runs 16 residues. Germline V CDR1 and CDR2: SGHVS, FNYEAQ. With 5 bases clipped from V and 2 bases from J, the junction kept 9 bases outside the gene matches. DNA of the CDR3: TGTGCCAGCAGCCCCCTGGACAGGGGGTCGCCCTACGAGCAGTACTTC. Translating gives CASSPLDRGSPYEQYF.

The chain has TRBV18 and TRBJ1-2; D is possibly TRBD1 (6 bases). The V end lost 4 bases, the J end lost 0 bases, and 18 bases lay between the germline ends. Germline V gene data show CDR1 as KGHSH and CDR2 as LQKENI. This CDR3 comprises 17 residues. The CDR3 DNA follows: TGTGCCAGCTCACAAGCTCCCCCACAGGGCCCTAACTATGGCTACACCTTC. Residues: CASSQAPPQGPNYGYTF.

The chain is built from TRBV30 and TRBJ1-4, with D maybe TRBD1 (6 bases). Germline lookup yields CDR1 GTSNPN and CDR2 SVGIG (reference sequence). This CDR3 is 13 amino acids long. V gave up 5 bases and J gave up 3 bases, with 10 bases separating them. CDR3 coding DNA: TGTGCCTGGGAACCAGGGGCTAATGAAAAACTGTTTTTT. Its protein is CAWEPGANEKLFF.

In this sample, this clone turned up a few times. The V call is TRBV19, the J call TRBJ2-1; possibly TRBD2 for D (6 bases). V was trimmed by 4 bases and J by 9 bases, leaving 10 bases between them. The CDR3 has 12 amino acids. Germline V gene lookup returns CDR1 LNHDA and CDR2 SQIVND (reference sequence). The CDR3 coding sequence is TGTGCCAGTAGTACCTCCGGGGGTGAGCAGTTCTTC. It codes for CASSTSGGEQFF.

This chain joins TRBV3-1 (or the pseudogene TRBV3-2) and TRBJ2-2; 11 bases align to TRBD2. From germline, CDR1 is LGHDT and CDR2 YNNKEL (reference sequence). V trimming: 5 bases; J trimming: 2 bases; junction bases outside the gene matches: 7. This CDR3 is built from 17 residues. CDR3 bases: TGTGCCAGCAGCACACGGACTAGCGGGCTTAACACCGGGGAGCTGTTTTTT. This gives the protein CASSTRTSGLNTGELFF.

The J gene is TRBJ1-4, the V gene TRBV12-3 or TRBV12-4, with a weak D call TRBD1 (5 bases). V was cut by 7 bases and J by 8 bases, with 14 bases left in between. The length of the CDR3 is 13 residues. CDR3 bases: TGTGCCAGCAACGATCGGGGGGGGGAAAAACTGTTTTTT. It specifies CASNDRGGEKLFF.

The genes are TRBV2 and TRBJ2-2; 8 bases align to TRBD2. Germline V gives CDR1 SNHLY, CDR2 FYNNEI. There are 15 residues in the CDR3. V trimming: 3 bases; J trimming: 5 bases; junction bases outside the gene matches: 5. Here the CDR3 DNA reads TGTGCCAGCAGTGAGCTGAGCGGGGGTACCGGGGAGCTGTTTTTT. It yields the protein CASSELSGGTGELFF.

The chain joins TRBV3-1 (or the pseudogene TRBV3-2) to TRBJ1-4; 8 bases match TRBD1. In germline, CDR1 is LGHDT, CDR2 YNNKEL (reference sequence). This CDR3 is built from 16 residues. V gave up 5 bases and J gave up 3 bases; unmatched junction bases: 8. The CDR3 DNA reads as TGTGCCAGCAGCGAAACAGGGGGGCGAGCTAATGAAAAACTGTTTTTT. This encodes CASSETGGRANEKLFF.

The table lists this clone with a count of one. This chain connects TRBV6-5 to TRBJ1-1; D unresolved. V lost 3 bases and J 0 bases, leaving 8 bases between the germline ends. The germline V gene encodes CDR1 MNHEY and CDR2 SVGAGI. CDR3 size: 14 residues. As DNA, the CDR3 is TGTGCCAGCAGTTATGGCGACTTGAACACTGAAGCTTTCTTT. As protein: CASSYGDLNTEAFF.

About this clone: This specimen includes other DNA sequences encoding the same CDR3. This rearrangement joins TRBV2 to TRBJ2-5; D unclear. Between the trimmed V and J ends, which lost 6 bases and 2 bases, there was a span of 10 bases. CDR1 SNHLY and CDR2 FYNNEI come from the germline V gene. The CDR3 extends over 13 amino acids. CDR3 sequence reads: CASRNTEQETQYF. The CDR3 DNA reads as TGTGCCAGCAGAAACACAGAACAAGAGACCCAGTACTTC. The whole variable domain, remainder taken from reference TRBV2 and TRBJ2-5, is EPEVTQTPSHQVTQMGQEVILRCVPISNHLYFYWYRQILGQKVEFLVSFYNNEISEKSEIFDDQFSVERPDGSNFTLKIRSTKLEDSAMYFCASRNTEQETQYFGPGTRLLVL.

The chain is built from TRBV28 and TRBJ2-7, with 8 positions matching TRBD1. Germline values: CDR1 MDHEN, CDR2 SYDVKM. V shed 5 bases, J shed 4 bases, and the junction held 13 bases outside the gene matches. The CDR3 contains 16 residues. The CDR3 is CASSTPGQGGQYEQYF. Here the CDR3 DNA reads TGTGCCAGCAGTACCCCCGGACAGGGAGGCCAATACGAGCAGTACTTC.

The rearrangement joins TRBV7-9 to TRBJ2-3; a possible D gene is TRBD1 (6 bases). Germline lookup yields CDR1 SEHNR and CDR2 FQNEAQ (reference sequence). This CDR3 contains 12 residues. Trimming took off 4 bases at V and 5 bases at J, with 7 bases between the two ends. The CDR3 bases are TGTGCCAGCAGCTCGACAGGAGATACGCAGTATTTT. Encoded protein: CASSSTGDTQYF.

The chain recombines TRBV27 with TRBJ2-2; 12 bases agree with TRBD1. J gave up 7 bases and V 5 bases, and 14 bases lay outside the gene matches. This CDR3 has 18 residues. CDR1 MNHEY and CDR2 SMNVEV come from the germline V gene (reference sequence). The chain's CDR3 is CASSTAGTGGNIIGELFF. The CDR3 DNA is TGTGCCAGCAGTACCGCCGGGACAGGGGGCAATATTATCGGGGAGCTGTTTTTT.

The chain combines TRBV28 with TRBJ2-1; 7 nucleotides line up with TRBD1. The V segment lost 5 bases and the J segment 2 bases; nucleotides outside the gene matches: 6. Germline V gene lookup returns CDR1 MDHEN and CDR2 SYDVKM. CDR3 length: 15 amino acids. The CDR3 sequence: CASSRLTGTYNEQFF. The CDR3 coding sequence is TGTGCCAGCAGTCGTCTGACAGGGACCTACAATGAGCAGTTCTTC.

This clone is medium-sized (0.01 to 0.1%) in the sample. The rearrangement links TRBV4-2 to TRBJ2-1; 7 positions agree with TRBD2. The V gene end was trimmed by 7 bases and the J gene end by 7 bases; junction bases not matched to a gene: 7. Germline V gene sequence: CDR1 LGHNA, CDR2 YNFKEQ. The CDR3 spans 13 residues. The CDR3 is CASNSIGGNEQFF. Written as DNA, the CDR3 is TGTGCCAGCAACTCGATCGGGGGGAATGAGCAGTTCTTC.

The chain is built from TRBV10-3 and TRBJ2-3, with TRBD2 identical over 9 bases. Germline V CDR1 and CDR2: ENHRY, SYGVKD. This CDR3 spans 14 amino acids. The V segment lost 4 bases and the J segment 6 bases; nucleotides outside the gene matches: 5. The CDR3 is CAISAILAGDTQYF. The DNA for the CDR3 is TGTGCCATCAGTGCTATCCTAGCGGGGGATACGCAGTATTTT.

The chain combines TRBV3-1 (or the pseudogene TRBV3-2) with TRBJ2-7; perhaps TRBD1 as D (6 bases). The CDR3 length is 16 residues. V lost 2 bases and J 1 base, leaving 15 bases between the germline ends. CDR1 and CDR2 from the germline V gene are LGHDT and YNNKEL (reference sequence). CDR3 in DNA: TGTGCCAGCAGCCAAACAGGGACCGGCGCGTCCTACGAGCAGTACTTC. This gives the protein CASSQTGTGASYEQYF.

The DNA of the CDR3 is TGTGCCAGCAGCCCGTGGGACAGGGGAAGTCAGCCCCAGCATTTT. Its protein is CASSPWDRGSQPQHF. The chain carries TRBV7-8 and TRBJ1-5; 10 bases agree with TRBD1. Germline assignment: CDR1 SGHVS and CDR2 FQNEAQ. The CDR3 length is 15 residues. After removal of 5 bases from V and 6 bases from J, the junction contained 7 bases not matched to a gene.

J is TRBJ2-3 and V is TRBV5-1, with D possibly being TRBD2 (5 bases). V lost 7 bases, J lost 5 bases, and 32 bases lay in between. This CDR3 spans 19 amino acids. CDR1 and CDR2 from the germline V gene are SGHRS and YFSETQ. This CDR3 reads CASGKAPFSTTGILDTQYF. In nucleotides, the CDR3 is TGCGCCAGCGGGAAGGCCCCGTTCTCGACTACCGGTATTCTAGATACGCAGTATTTT.

V and J are TRBV28 and TRBJ1-5, with 7 bases aligning to TRBD1. The length of the CDR3 is 17 residues. Germline CDR1 is MDHEN and CDR2 is SYDVKM. V shed 0 bases and J 1 base; nucleotides not matched to a gene: 6. The CDR3 loop reads CASSLWGRGFSNQPQHF. The CDR3 DNA sequence: TGTGCCAGCAGTTTATGGGGCAGGGGGTTCAGCAATCAGCCCCAGCATTTT.

The gene calls are TRBV19 and TRBJ1-4; D might be TRBD1 (6 bases). Germline V gene lookup returns CDR1 LNHDA and CDR2 SQIVND (reference sequence). V was cut by 4 bases and J by 8 bases, with 17 bases left in between. The CDR3 runs to 15 residues. CDR3 protein: CASSTARGAEEKLFF. The CDR3 DNA sequence: TGTGCCAGTAGTACCGCCAGGGGCGCGGAGGAAAAACTGTTTTTT.

J is TRBJ1-3 and V is TRBV28; maybe TRBD1 (6 bases). The germline CDR1 and CDR2 sequences are MDHEN and SYDVKM. V lost 7 bases, J lost 0 bases, and 7 bases lay in between. The CDR3 is 13 amino acids. The CDR3: CASKDSSGNTIYF. As DNA, the CDR3 is TGTGCCAGCAAGGACAGCTCTGGAAACACCATATATTTT.

This clone appeared once. The chain links TRBV28 to TRBJ2-7; 7 bases match TRBD1. Germline CDR1 MDHEN, CDR2 SYDVKM. This CDR3 is 13 amino acids long. V dropped 5 bases and J dropped 3; count of bases not matched to a gene: 4. This chain's CDR3 is CASSPGGHYEQYF. The CDR3 nucleotides are TGTGCCAGCAGTCCAGGGGGACACTACGAGCAGTACTTC.

J is TRBJ1-2 and V is TRBV25-1, with D possibly being TRBD1 (5 bases). Looked up from germline, CDR1 is MGHDK and CDR2 is SYGVNS. CDR3 length: 13 amino acids. V was trimmed by 6 bases and J by 5 bases, leaving 13 bases between them. The CDR3 DNA sequence: TGTGCCAGCAGAGCTACAGGCGATTATGGCTACACCTTC. Its protein is CASRATGDYGYTF.